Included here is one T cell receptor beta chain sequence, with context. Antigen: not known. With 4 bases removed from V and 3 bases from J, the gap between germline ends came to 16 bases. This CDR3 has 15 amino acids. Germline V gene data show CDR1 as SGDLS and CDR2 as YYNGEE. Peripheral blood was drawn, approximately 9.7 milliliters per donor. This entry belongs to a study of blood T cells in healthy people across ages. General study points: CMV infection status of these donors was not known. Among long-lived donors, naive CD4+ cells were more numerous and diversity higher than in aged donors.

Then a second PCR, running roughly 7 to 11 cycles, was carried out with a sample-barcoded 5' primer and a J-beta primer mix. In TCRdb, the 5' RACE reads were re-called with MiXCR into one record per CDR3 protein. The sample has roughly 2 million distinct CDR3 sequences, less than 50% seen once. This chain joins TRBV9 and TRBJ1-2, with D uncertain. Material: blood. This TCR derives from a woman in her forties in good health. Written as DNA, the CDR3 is TGTGCCAGCAGCCTAGAGGTCAGGCTTGACTATGGCTACACCTTC. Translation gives CASSLEVRLDYGYTF.